A single TCR beta chain is shown here with its context. The assay was immunoSEQ multiplex PCR, and TCRdb's table has in-frame clones only and misses some. Among around 300,000 clones listed, about 87% were seen once. The data were obtained in a study of blood T cell repertoires in COVID-19. Looking at the study overall: Samples taken during acute and convalescent COVID-19 were collected in the United States, Italy and Spain. T cells, B-cell-depleted T cells, or PBMCs provided the cDNA or gDNA that served as material.

The CDR3 is 14 amino acids. Trimming pared 1 base from V and 4 bases from J, leaving 8 bases between. Germline-derived CDR1 and CDR2 are MGHDK and SYGVNS. The source of this sequence is a woman between 45 and 60 years old with COVID-19, enrolled during active disease. Sequences were obtained from peripheral blood. The chain is built from TRBV25-1 and TRBJ2-1; no clear D gene. The CDR3 bases are TGTGCCAGCAGTGAATCCACAGTGTACAATGAGCAGTTCTTC. This encodes CASSESTVYNEQFF.